This T cell receptor (beta chain) was recovered during a study of blood T cell repertoires in COVID-19. Libraries were prepared by immunoSEQ multiplex PCR; TCRdb keeps only in-frame clonotypes and omits some of them. Counted here are 43,000 or so clones, around nine tenths occurring once; the ten biggest clones make up more than 15%. The sequence derives from a man between 60 and 75 years old with active or convalescent COVID-19. Sequenced sample: peripheral blood.

CDR3 in amino acids: CASSSIRAGGTYEQYF. CDR3 nucleotides: TGTGCCAGCAGCTCCATCAGGGCCGGGGGGACCTACGAGCAGTACTTC. This chain uses TRBV5-6 with TRBJ2-7; TRBD2 agrees at 7 bases. After removal of 3 bases from V and 2 bases from J, the junction contained 11 bases not matched to a gene. The CDR3 has 16 residues. Germline CDR1 is SGHDT and CDR2 is YYEEEE.